The 2 T cell receptor beta chains presented below share a single source sample, sequenced in a study of blood T cells in healthy people across ages. Sample-barcoded 5' priming and a J-beta primer mix drove a second PCR of about 7 to 12 cycles. Each CDR3 protein is one row after TCRdb ran MiXCR on the 5' RACE reads. The sample includes around 1,500,000 distinct CDR3 sequences, approximately 30% of them seen just once. Sequences were obtained from blood. The receptors were gathered from a woman aged 25 to 39 in good health.

This clonotype appeared a few times. The chain couples TRBV20-1 to TRBJ2-7; D gene unclear. The V and J ends lost 4 bases and 0 bases respectively, with 13 bases between them. This CDR3 contains 14 residues. Germline lookup yields CDR1 DFQATT and CDR2 SNEGSKA (reference sequence). The CDR3 here is CSATPIGASYEQYF. The CDR3 DNA is TGCAGTGCTACCCCGATAGGCGCCTCCTACGAGCAGTACTTC.

CDR3 loop: CASRHSSTQEQFF. Written as DNA, the CDR3 is TGTGCCAGCAGACACTCGAGCACCCAAGAGCAGTTCTTC. The chain combines TRBV14 with TRBJ2-1; D uncertain. Germline V gives CDR1 SGHDN, CDR2 FVKESK. V was pared by 6 bases and J by 10 bases, with 16 bases between. This CDR3 contains 13 residues.